These 4 T cell receptor beta chains originate from one sample sequenced in a study of type 1 regulatory T cells (dated by TCRdb to the early 2020s). The data were produced on an Illumina MiSeq. TCRdb reanalyzed the raw reads on its own, using fastp at Q25 for trimming and MiXCR for clone calling, and kept in-frame beta chains. Every CDR3 protein is listed once, alongside the most common genes and DNA of its rows. The sample includes more than 50,000 distinct CDR3 sequences, with over 50% observed a single time. The top ten clones comprise about 1.7% of the sample. No antigen has been assigned to these receptors. Sequencing was done on a sample of cultured non-Tr1 T cells, either the whole culture or a sorted T cell fraction (not recorded which). The sample's cell subset or site, from its label and the paper: non-Tr1 population from the T-allo10 product. These receptors were collected from a human donor in good health.

This clonotype was detected a few times. The J gene is TRBJ2-1, the V gene TRBV5-4, with a possible D match to TRBD2 (5 bases). The CDR3 is 12 residues long. Germline CDR1 is SGHNT and CDR2 is YYREEE (reference sequence). Trimming took 2 bases from V and 7 from J, leaving 7 bases between them. The CDR3 coding sequence is TGTGCCAGCAGCTTCGGCGGGAATGAGCAGTTCTTC. It codes for CASSFGGNEQFF.

The chain recombines TRBV18 with TRBJ1-2, with a possible D match to TRBD1 (5 bases). CDR1 is KGHSH, CDR2 LQKENI, per germline. Trimming removed 3 bases at V and 4 bases at J, with 15 bases between. CDR3 length equals 15 residues. The CDR3 here is CASSPGQGVGYGYTF. The CDR3 coding sequence is TGTGCCAGCTCACCTGGTCAGGGTGTGGGCTATGGCTACACCTTC.

This rearrangement joins TRBV20-1 to TRBJ1-3; the D gene is possibly TRBD1 (6 bases). Trimming took 3 bases from V and 2 from J, leaving 11 bases between them. The CDR3 has 14 residues. Germline CDR1 is DFQATT and CDR2 is SNEGSKA (reference sequence). CDR3 nucleotide sequence: TGCAGTGCTAGGACAGGCCCCACTGGAAACACCATATATTTT. This encodes CSARTGPTGNTIYF.

The chain recombines TRBV6-5 with TRBJ2-1; no clear D gene. Germline assignment: CDR1 MNHEY and CDR2 SVGAGI. There are 15 residues in the CDR3. Deletions cut 1 base from V and 7 bases from J, with 14 bases between. The CDR3 loop is CASSYWEGDTNEQFF. CDR3 DNA: TGTGCCAGCAGTTACTGGGAAGGTGACACGAATGAGCAGTTCTTC.